This note documents a single T cell receptor (beta chain) sequence. The data are from a study of blood T cell repertoires in COVID-19. As originally analysed: The authors estimated nucleated cell counts from reference gene primer amplification. Profiling relied on immunoSEQ multiplex PCR, and the TCRdb table lists in-frame clones only, not all of them. D and trimming were read from the DNA, whereas the V and J calls and clone size are those reported in that table. The table has almost 65,000 clones, approximately 90% seen once. The V gene lost 2 bases and the J gene lost 1 base, with 6 bases spanning the gap. This CDR3 spans 15 amino acids. The germline CDR1 and CDR2 sequences are MRHNA and SNTAGT.

The sequenced sample was PBMCs or T cells enriched from blood (not recorded which). The chain is built from TRBV6-4 and TRBJ1-6; D possibly corresponds to TRBD1 (5 bases). This TCR was recovered from a woman in her forties who had recovered from COVID-19. The CDR3 coding sequence is TGTGCCAGCAGTGACGGGGCATCCTATAATTCACCCCTCCACTTT. It specifies CASSDGASYNSPLHF.